These T cell receptor beta chains were read from a single sample in a study of CD8+ T cells in alopecia areata. Measured with immunoSEQ multiplex PCR; TCRdb has only the in-frame clones, and not every one. The sample lists 95,000 to 110,000 clones, over 75% occurring once. The material sequenced was CD8+ T cells sorted from blood, taken at approximately week 30, from a patient treated with tofacitinib. Source of these receptors: a human donor with alopecia areata. Both conserved end residues are part of each CDR3. D genes are given only for firm matches. The size field is filled for only some rows; it gives once, few, many or a size class.

abundance,len,v_gene,d_gene,j_gene,CDR3aa,CDR3nt
-,16,TRBV6-4,TRBD2,TRBJ2-3,CASSEGTSGGTDTQYF,TGTGCCAGCAGTGAGGGGACTAGCGGGGGCACAGATACGCAGTATTTT
-,15,TRBV9,TRBD2,TRBJ2-3,CASRPLAGGSDTQYF,TGTGCCAGCAGGCCCCTAGCGGGAGGATCAGATACGCAGTATTTT
-,13,TRBV2,-,TRBJ1-2,CASSENSNYGYTF,TGTGCCAGCAGTGAAAACTCAAACTATGGCTACACCTTC
-,16,TRBV13,TRBD1,TRBJ2-1,CASSSRDRVVSNEQFF,TGTGCCAGCAGCTCCCGGGACAGGGTGGTCAGTAATGAGCAGTTCTTC
-,12,TRBV7-9,-,TRBJ1-4,CASRRLKEKLFF,TGTGCCAGCCGACGCCTGAAGGAAAAACTGTTTTTT
-,15,TRBV6-6,TRBD1,TRBJ1-4,CASSPRTGSNEKLFF,TGTGCCAGCAGTCCACGGACAGGCTCAAATGAAAAACTGTTTTTT
-,16,TRBV5-1,-,TRBJ2-1,CASSLEVGSSYNEQFF,TGCGCCAGCAGCTTGGAGGTCGGGAGCTCCTACAATGAGCAGTTCTTC
-,15,TRBV25-1,TRBD1,TRBJ1-6,CASSDGQGRHSPLHF,TGTGCCAGCAGTGACGGACAGGGGAGGCATTCACCCCTTCACTTT
-,16,TRBV11-2,-,TRBJ2-1,CASSLEGFVSYNEQFF,TGTGCCAGCAGCTTAGAGGGGTTCGTCAGCTACAATGAGCAGTTCTTC
-,14,TRBV27,-,TRBJ2-7,CASSLGSTSYEQYF,TGTGCCAGCAGTTTAGGATCCACTTCCTACGAGCAGTACTTC
once,14,TRBV6-1,-,TRBJ2-1,CATVGAPNSNEQFF,TGTGCCACCGTAGGGGCTCCCAATTCCAATGAGCAGTTCTTC
-,19,TRBV30,TRBD2,TRBJ2-3,CAWRGWHRVAGVWSDTQYF,TGTGCCTGGAGGGGCTGGCACCGGGTAGCGGGAGTATGGTCAGATACGCAGTATTTT
-,14,TRBV5-4,TRBD1,TRBJ2-2,CASSAGQGAGELFF,TGTGCCAGCAGCGCAGGACAGGGCGCCGGGGAGCTGTTTTTT
-,15,TRBV29-1,-,TRBJ2-1,CSVEAPSGLYNEQFF,TGCAGCGTTGAGGCCCCATCGGGACTGTACAATGAGCAGTTCTTC
-,14,TRBV4-1,-,TRBJ1-5,CASSQGRGNQPQHF,TGCGCCAGCAGCCAAGGGCGGGGAAATCAGCCCCAGCATTTT
-,16,TRBV30,-,TRBJ1-5,CAWSVMGLHSNQPQHF,TGTGCCTGGAGTGTAATGGGGTTACATAGCAATCAGCCCCAGCATTTT
once,15,TRBV6-1,-,TRBJ2-7,CASSEGGFPTYEQYF,TGTGCCAGCAGTGAAGGAGGGTTCCCCACCTACGAGCAGTACTTC
-,13,TRBV7-9,TRBD1,TRBJ2-7,CASSGQVTYEQYF,TGTGCCAGCAGCGGACAGGTTACGTACGAGCAGTACTTC
-,17,TRBV9,TRBD2,TRBJ2-1,CASSVGSLAGQYNEQFF,TGTGCCAGCAGCGTAGGGTCCTTAGCGGGGCAATACAATGAGCAGTTCTTC
-,15,TRBV7-8,-,TRBJ2-1,CASSHRLERHNEQFF,TGTGCCAGCAGCCACAGACTCGAGCGGCACAATGAGCAGTTCTTC
-,17,TRBV29-1,TRBD1,TRBJ1-1,CSADQGGTDTFHTEAFF,TGCAGCGCTGATCAAGGCGGGACAGACACGTTTCACACTGAAGCTTTCTTT
-,12,TRBV28,TRBD1,TRBJ2-5,CASSGRGETQYF,TGTGCCAGCAGTGGCAGGGGGGAGACCCAGTACTTC
-,17,TRBV11-2,TRBD2,TRBJ2-7,CASSLFNPTTSNYEQYF,TGTGCCAGCAGCTTATTTAACCCTACGACTAGCAACTACGAGCAGTACTTC
-,18,TRBV14,TRBD2,TRBJ2-1,CASSQVSSGDRTYNEQFF,TGTGCCAGCAGCCAAGTTTCTAGCGGGGATAGAACCTACAATGAGCAGTTCTTC
-,16,TRBV29-1,-,TRBJ2-6,CSVGHRTYSGANVLTF,TGCAGCGTTGGTCACAGGACGTACTCTGGGGCCAACGTCCTGACTTTC
-,13,TRBV27,TRBD1,TRBJ2-1,CASSYRDSNEQFF,TGTGCCAGCAGTTACCGGGACAGTAATGAGCAGTTCTTC
-,16,TRBV11-2,TRBD2,TRBJ2-7,CASSSYSGGLSYEQYF,TGTGCCAGCAGCTCCTATAGCGGGGGTTTGTCCTACGAGCAGTACTTC
-,14,TRBV29-1,-,TRBJ1-1,CSVVPPAKGTEAFF,TGCAGCGTTGTCCCACCCGCAAAGGGGACTGAAGCTTTCTTT
-,16,TRBV11-1,TRBD2,TRBJ2-1,CASSLLRGSAYNEQFF,TGTGCCAGCAGCCTTCTTCGCGGGAGTGCCTACAATGAGCAGTTCTTC
-,15,TRBV27,-,TRBJ2-7,CASSLSSSFSYEQYF,TGTGCCAGCAGTTTGTCATCCTCCTTCTCCTACGAGCAGTACTTC
-,15,TRBV2,-,TRBJ1-1,CASSLDGPSNTEAFF,TGTGCCAGCAGTCTAGATGGACCGTCGAACACTGAAGCTTTCTTT